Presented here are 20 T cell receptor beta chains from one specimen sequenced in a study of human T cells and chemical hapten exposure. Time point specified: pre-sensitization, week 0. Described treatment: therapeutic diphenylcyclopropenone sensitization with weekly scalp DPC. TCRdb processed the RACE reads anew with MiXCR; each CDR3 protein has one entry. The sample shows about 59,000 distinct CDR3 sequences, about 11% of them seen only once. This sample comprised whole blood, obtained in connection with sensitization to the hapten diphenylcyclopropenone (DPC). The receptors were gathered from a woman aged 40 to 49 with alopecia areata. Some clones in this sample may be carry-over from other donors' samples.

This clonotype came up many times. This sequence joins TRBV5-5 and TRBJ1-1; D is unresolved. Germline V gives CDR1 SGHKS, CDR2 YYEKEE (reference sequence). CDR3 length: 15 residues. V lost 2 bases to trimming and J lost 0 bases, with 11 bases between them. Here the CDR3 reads CASSLSSDLNTEAFF. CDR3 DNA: TGTGCCAGCAGCTTATCCTCGGACTTGAACACTGAAGCTTTCTTT.

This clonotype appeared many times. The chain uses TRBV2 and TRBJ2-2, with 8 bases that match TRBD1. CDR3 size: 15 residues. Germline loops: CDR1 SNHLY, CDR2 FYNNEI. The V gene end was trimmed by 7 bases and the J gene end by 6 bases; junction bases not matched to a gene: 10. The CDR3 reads CASIRTGSGAGELFF. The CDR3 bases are TGTGCCAGCATCCGGACAGGGTCGGGGGCCGGGGAGCTGTTTTTT. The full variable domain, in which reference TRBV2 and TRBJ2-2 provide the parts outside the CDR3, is EPEVTQTPSHQVTQMGQEVILRCVPISNHLYFYWYRQILGQKVEFLVSFYNNEISEKSEIFDDQFSVERPDGSNFTLKIRSTKLEDSAMYFCASIRTGSGAGELFFGEGSRLTVL.

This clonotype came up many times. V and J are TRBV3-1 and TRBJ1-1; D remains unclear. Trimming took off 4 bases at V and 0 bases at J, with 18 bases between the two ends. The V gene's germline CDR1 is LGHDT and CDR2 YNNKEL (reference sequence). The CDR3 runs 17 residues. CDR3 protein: CASSPNRGSFLNTEAFF. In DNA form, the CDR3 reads TGTGCCAGCAGCCCCAATCGAGGCAGTTTCTTGAACACTGAAGCTTTCTTT.

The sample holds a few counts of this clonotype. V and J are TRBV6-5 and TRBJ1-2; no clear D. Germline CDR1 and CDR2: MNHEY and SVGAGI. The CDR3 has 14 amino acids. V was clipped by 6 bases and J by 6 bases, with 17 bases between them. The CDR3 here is CASSTRTSRDGYTF. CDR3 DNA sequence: TGTGCCAGCAGCACACGCACCTCCAGAGATGGCTACACCTTC.

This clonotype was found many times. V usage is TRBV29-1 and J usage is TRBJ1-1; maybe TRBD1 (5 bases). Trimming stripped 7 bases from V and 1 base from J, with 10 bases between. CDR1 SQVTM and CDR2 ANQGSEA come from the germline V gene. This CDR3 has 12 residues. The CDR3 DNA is TGCAGCGGGAACGACAGGAACACTGAAGCTTTCTTT. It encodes CSGNDRNTEAFF.

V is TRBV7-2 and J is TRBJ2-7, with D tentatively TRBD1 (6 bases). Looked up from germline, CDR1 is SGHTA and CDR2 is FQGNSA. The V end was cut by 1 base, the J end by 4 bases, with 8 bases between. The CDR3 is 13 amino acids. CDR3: CASSLGTEYEQYF. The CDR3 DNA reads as TGTGCCAGCAGCTTAGGGACAGAGTACGAGCAGTACTTC.

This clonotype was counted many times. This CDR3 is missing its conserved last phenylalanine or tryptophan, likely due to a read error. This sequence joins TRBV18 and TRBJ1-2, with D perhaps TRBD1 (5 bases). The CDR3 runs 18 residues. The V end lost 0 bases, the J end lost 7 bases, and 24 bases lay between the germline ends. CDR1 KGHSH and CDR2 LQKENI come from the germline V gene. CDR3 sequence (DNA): TGTGCCAGCTCACCACCGTCTAGTTTTGGGGCTCCCGGAGGTGGCTACACCCTC. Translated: CASSPPSSFGAPGGGYTL.

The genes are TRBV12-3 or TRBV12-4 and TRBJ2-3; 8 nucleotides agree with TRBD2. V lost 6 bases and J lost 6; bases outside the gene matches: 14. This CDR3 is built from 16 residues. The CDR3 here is CASRPGTRDNFDTQYF. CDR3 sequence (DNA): TGTGCCAGCAGACCCGGGACTAGGGATAATTTTGATACGCAGTATTTT.

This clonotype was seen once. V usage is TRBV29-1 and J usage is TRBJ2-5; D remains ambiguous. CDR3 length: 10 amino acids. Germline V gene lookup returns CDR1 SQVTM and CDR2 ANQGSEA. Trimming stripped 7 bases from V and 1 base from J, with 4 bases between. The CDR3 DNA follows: TGCAGCGGGTTCCAAGAGACCCAGTACTTC. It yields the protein CSGFQETQYF.

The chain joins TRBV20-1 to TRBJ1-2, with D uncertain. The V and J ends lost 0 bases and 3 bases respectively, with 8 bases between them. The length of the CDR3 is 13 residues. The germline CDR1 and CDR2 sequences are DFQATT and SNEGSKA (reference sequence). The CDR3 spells CSARDGQYYGYTF. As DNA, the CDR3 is TGCAGTGCTAGAGATGGCCAGTACTATGGCTACACCTTC.

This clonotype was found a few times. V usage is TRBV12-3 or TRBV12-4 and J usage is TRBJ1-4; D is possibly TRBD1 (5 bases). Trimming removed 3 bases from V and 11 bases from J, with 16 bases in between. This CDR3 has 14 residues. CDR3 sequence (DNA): TGTGCCAGCAGTTTTCGGGGGGAGAATGGGAAACTGTTTTTT. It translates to CASSFRGENGKLFF.

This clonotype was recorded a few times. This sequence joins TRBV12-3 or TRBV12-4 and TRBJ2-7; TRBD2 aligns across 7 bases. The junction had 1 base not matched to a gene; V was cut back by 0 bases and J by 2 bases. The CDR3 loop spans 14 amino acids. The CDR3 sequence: CASSLAGGAYEQYF. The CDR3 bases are TGTGCCAGCAGTTTAGCGGGAGGGGCCTACGAGCAGTACTTC.

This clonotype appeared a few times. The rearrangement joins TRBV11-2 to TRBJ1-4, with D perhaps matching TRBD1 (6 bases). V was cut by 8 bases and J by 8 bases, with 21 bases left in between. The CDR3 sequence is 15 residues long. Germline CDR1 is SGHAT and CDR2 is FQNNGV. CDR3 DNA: TGTGCCAGCTCCCTCCGTGGGACATCGGGGGAAAAACTGTTTTTT. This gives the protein CASSLRGTSGEKLFF.

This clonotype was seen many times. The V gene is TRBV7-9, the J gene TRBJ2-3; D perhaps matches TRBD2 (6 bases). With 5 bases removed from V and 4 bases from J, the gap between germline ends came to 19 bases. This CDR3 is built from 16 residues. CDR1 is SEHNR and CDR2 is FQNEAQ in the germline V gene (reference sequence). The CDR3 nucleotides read TGTGCCAGCAGCCCAACTGGCGGGAATTCCGCAGATACGCAGTATTTT. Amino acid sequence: CASSPTGGNSADTQYF.

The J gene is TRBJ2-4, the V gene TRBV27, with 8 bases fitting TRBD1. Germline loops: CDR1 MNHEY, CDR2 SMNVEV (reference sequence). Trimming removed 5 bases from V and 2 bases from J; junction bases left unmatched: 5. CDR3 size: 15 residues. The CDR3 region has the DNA TGTGCCAGCAGTCAATGGACAGGGTCCAAAAACATTCAGTACTTC. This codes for CASSQWTGSKNIQYF.

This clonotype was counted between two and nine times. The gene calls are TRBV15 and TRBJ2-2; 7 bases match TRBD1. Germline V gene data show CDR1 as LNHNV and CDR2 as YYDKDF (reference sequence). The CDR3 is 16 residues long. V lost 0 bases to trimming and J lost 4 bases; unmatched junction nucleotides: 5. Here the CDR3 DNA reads TGTGCCACCAGCAGAGATACCCCAGGGGGCACCGGGGAGCTGTTTTTT. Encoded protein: CATSRDTPGGTGELFF.

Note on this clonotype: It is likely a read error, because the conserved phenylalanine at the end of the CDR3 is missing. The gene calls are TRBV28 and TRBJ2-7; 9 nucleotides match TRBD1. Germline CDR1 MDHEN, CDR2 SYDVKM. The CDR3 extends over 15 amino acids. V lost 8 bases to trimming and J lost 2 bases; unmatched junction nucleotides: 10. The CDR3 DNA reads TGTGCCAGCGCCCGAACCGGGACAGGGACCTACGAGCAGTACCTC. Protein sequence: CASARTGTGTYEQYL.

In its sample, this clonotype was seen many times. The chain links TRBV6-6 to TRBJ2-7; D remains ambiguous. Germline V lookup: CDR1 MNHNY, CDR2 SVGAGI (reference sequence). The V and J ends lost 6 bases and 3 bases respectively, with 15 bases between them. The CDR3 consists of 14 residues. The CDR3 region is CASSPSPPRYEQYF. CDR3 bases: TGTGCCAGCAGCCCATCCCCCCCGCGCTACGAGCAGTACTTC.

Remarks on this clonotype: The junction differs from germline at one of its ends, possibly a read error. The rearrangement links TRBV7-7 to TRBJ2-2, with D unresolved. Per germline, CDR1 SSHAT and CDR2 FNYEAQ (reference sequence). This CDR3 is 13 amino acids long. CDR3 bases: TGTGCTAGCAGCCATACTCGGTCCGGGGAGCTGTTTTTT. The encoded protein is CASSHTRSGELFF.

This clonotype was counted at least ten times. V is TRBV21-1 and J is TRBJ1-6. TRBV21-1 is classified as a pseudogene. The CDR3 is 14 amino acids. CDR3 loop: CASSRDGLGSPLHF. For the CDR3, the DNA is TGTGCCAGCAGCCGGGACGGCCTGGGATCACCCCTCCACTTT.